The present T cell receptor (beta chain) was sequenced within a study of shared clonotypes between healthy human individuals. The overall study: The donor pool was made up of two women and three men aged 18 to 49.

About this clone itself: No antigen is known for it.

Profiled with immunoSEQ multiplex PCR; TCRdb holds only in-frame clones, not every one. The sample lists over a million clones, roughly 96% occurring once. Findings and limits, study-wide: Shared clonotypes across all four donors exceeded non-shared ones in generation probability.

The CDR3 sequence is 14 residues long. The V end was cut by 4 bases, the J end by 0 bases, with 10 bases between. Germline loops: CDR1 LNHDA, CDR2 SQIVND (reference sequence). The TCR comes from a young man in good health. Sequenced input: naive CD4+ T cells sorted from blood. Subset given: CD45RA+ positively selected. The gene calls are TRBV19 and TRBJ2-7, with D perhaps matching TRBD1 or TRBD2 (5 bases each). The CDR3: CASSTGRFSYEQYF. The CDR3 region has the DNA TGTGCCAGTAGTACGGGACGGTTCTCCTACGAGCAGTACTTC.